Below, 9 T cell receptor beta chains from the same sample are listed, as sequenced in a study of blood T cell dynamics during melanoma immunotherapy. Documented time point: pre-treatment baseline. Assay used: immunoSEQ multiplex PCR; TCRdb lists only in-frame clones, some missing. The sample lists around 10,000 clones, approximately 83% occurring once. Sequenced here: blood, sampled from a patient treated with checkpoint blockade. The receptors were sampled from a human donor with melanoma.

CDR3 in DNA: TGCGCCAGCAGCCTGACCGTCCAAGAGACCCAGTACTTC. Its translation is CASSLTVQETQYF. The V gene is TRBV4-1, the J gene TRBJ2-5; D call uncertain. V lost 4 bases, J lost 1 base, and 7 bases lay in between. Germline V gene sequence: CDR1 MGHRA, CDR2 YSYEKL. This CDR3 is built from 13 residues.

The rearrangement uses TRBV10-3 and TRBJ2-2; 10 nucleotides line up with TRBD2. Germline V CDR1 and CDR2: ENHRY, SYGVKD. V lost 6 bases, J lost 6 bases, and 4 bases stayed unmatched. The CDR3 length is 14 residues. The CDR3 DNA reads TGTGCCATCAGGAGCGGGGGGGCCGCCGGGGAGCTGTTTTTT. Translated, it gives CAIRSGGAAGELFF.

This clone came up once. This rearrangement joins TRBV7-8 to TRBJ2-7; TRBD2 matches 8 bases. V lost 5 bases, J lost 0 bases, and 15 bases stayed unmatched. Germline CDR1 SGHVS, CDR2 FQNEAQ. This CDR3 is 18 amino acids long. CDR3: CASSPPLRLARSSYEQYF. In nucleotides, the CDR3 is TGTGCCAGCAGCCCGCCCTTAAGACTAGCGAGGAGCTCCTACGAGCAGTACTTC.

The chain recombines TRBV28 with TRBJ2-7; 7 nucleotides agree with TRBD2. Looked up from germline, CDR1 is MDHEN and CDR2 is SYDVKM. V lost 6 bases and J lost 2; bases outside the gene matches: 10. This CDR3 contains 15 residues. CDR3 loop: CASRGGWMLAYEQYF. CDR3 nucleotides: TGTGCCAGCAGGGGAGGGTGGATGCTGGCCTACGAGCAGTACTTC.

The chain links TRBV29-1 to TRBJ2-2, with D hard to call. CDR1 and CDR2 from the germline V gene are SQVTM and ANQGSEA. The ends were cut back, 3 bases at V and 0 bases at J, with 8 bases in the middle. The CDR3 contains 14 residues. CDR3: CSVDSYPNTGELFF. In nucleotides, the CDR3 is TGCAGCGTTGACAGTTACCCGAACACCGGGGAGCTGTTTTTT.

There are a few counts of this clone. V is TRBV19 and J is TRBJ1-3, with 7 bases fitting TRBD1. V dropped 8 bases and J dropped 2; count of bases not matched to a gene: 3. There are 13 residues in the CDR3. Germline V gene lookup returns CDR1 LNHDA and CDR2 SQIVND (reference sequence). As DNA, the CDR3 is TGTGCCAGTTCCACAGGGGCTGGAAACACCATATATTTT. This sequence encodes CASSTGAGNTIYF.

This sequence joins TRBV10-1 and TRBJ2-3; weak D call: TRBD1 (6 bases). Germline lookup yields CDR1 WNHNN and CDR2 SYGVQD (reference sequence). The CDR3 runs to 16 residues. Trimming shortened V by 4 bases and J by 2 bases, and 16 bases separated the two germline ends. The CDR3 DNA reads as TGCGCCAGCAGTGGATTATTACAGGGCCACACAGATACGCAGTATTTT. It yields the protein CASSGLLQGHTDTQYF.

CDR3 in DNA: TGTGCCATCAGGGAAACTCAGGGAGGGCACTACGAGCAGTACTTC. Translated, it gives CAIRETQGGHYEQYF. The chain joins TRBV10-3 to TRBJ2-7, with 7 bases lining up with TRBD2. From germline, CDR1 is ENHRY and CDR2 SYGVKD. The CDR3 is 15 amino acids. With 6 bases clipped from V and 3 bases from J, the junction kept 11 bases outside the gene matches.

The chain carries TRBV2 and TRBJ2-5; 8 bases map to TRBD1. The last part of the DNA fits TRBJ2-7 better; the J call may be wrong. The CDR3 totals 15 residues. CDR1 and CDR2 from the germline V gene are SNHLY and FYNNEI. Written as DNA, the CDR3 is TGTGCCAGCAGGCGCAGGGGGCCGAGCTCCTACGAGCAGTACTTC. This translates into CASRRRGPSSYEQYF.